Following are 23 T cell receptor beta chains from one sample sequenced in a study of neurological immune-mediated disorders. TCRdb reanalysed the 5' RACE reads using MiXCR and keeps one entry per CDR3 protein. The repertoire holds 60,000 to 85,000 distinct CDR3 sequences, with 5.2% as singletons. The material sequenced was PBMCs. The receptors were sampled from a man younger than 35 with multiple sclerosis.

This clonotype was observed many times. The rearrangement joins TRBV5-1 to TRBJ1-1, with unresolved D. The CDR3 spans 17 residues. V dropped 0 bases and J dropped 1 base, with 16 bases sitting between them. Germline lookup yields CDR1 SGHRS and CDR2 YFSETQ. In nucleotides, the CDR3 is TGCGCCAGCAGCTTGGGTATAAGATTGGCGGAGAACACTGAAGCTTTCTTT. Translation: CASSLGIRLAENTEAFF.

This clonotype came up many times. The rearrangement joins TRBV20-1 to TRBJ1-1; D unclear. V dropped 0 bases and J dropped 4 bases, with 12 bases sitting between them. The CDR3 covers 14 residues. Per germline, CDR1 DFQATT and CDR2 SNEGSKA (reference sequence). Here the CDR3 DNA reads TGCAGTGCTAGAGATCTCGCCGGCGGCACTGAAGCTTTCTTT. It encodes CSARDLAGGTEAFF.

This clonotype was counted ten times or more. The rearrangement joins TRBV20-1 to TRBJ2-7, with 10 bases matching TRBD2. The CDR3 consists of 14 residues. J was trimmed by 4 bases and V by 1 base; bases with no gene match: 4. The germline V gene has CDR1 DFQATT and CDR2 SNEGSKA (reference sequence). The CDR3 loop is CSARASGRGYEQYF. The CDR3 coding sequence is TGCAGTGCTAGAGCTAGCGGGAGAGGGTACGAGCAGTACTTC.

As to this clonotype: A single base separates this from a much larger clone, so it may be a read error. In DNA form, the CDR3 reads TGTGCCACCGAAGTGGTAGAGACCCAGTACTTC. It encodes CATEVVETQYF. The chain joins TRBV3-1 to TRBJ2-5; no definite D call. The V end lost 10 bases, the J end lost 4 bases, and 10 bases lay between the germline ends. This CDR3 is 11 amino acids long. From germline, CDR1 is LGHDT and CDR2 YNNKEL (reference sequence).

The chain links TRBV7-3 to TRBJ2-1; no definite D call. This CDR3 has 13 residues. Germline V gives CDR1 SGHTA, CDR2 FQGTGA. Trimming pared 5 bases from V and 7 bases from J, leaving 12 bases between. Here the CDR3 DNA reads TGTGCCAGCAGCCCCATGAGTAATAATGAGCAGTTCTTC. This sequence encodes CASSPMSNNEQFF.

The table lists this clonotype with many counts. This chain connects TRBV20-1 to TRBJ2-7, with 9 bases identical to TRBD1. CDR3 length: 17 amino acids. V shed 3 bases and J 5 bases; nucleotides not matched to a gene: 17. Germline CDR1 and CDR2: DFQATT and SNEGSKA (reference sequence). The CDR3 sequence is CSASSSGTGSRGHEQYF. The CDR3 bases are TGCAGTGCTAGTTCTTCCGGGACAGGGAGTCGGGGTCACGAGCAGTACTTC.

The sample holds many counts of this clonotype. The chain combines TRBV6-4 with TRBJ2-3, with TRBD2 matching 10 bases. Germline V gene data show CDR1 as MRHNA and CDR2 as SNTAGT. This CDR3 region has 15 residues. J gave up 5 bases and V 0 bases, and 2 bases lay outside the gene matches. In DNA form, the CDR3 reads TGTGCCAGCAGTGACTCAGCGGGGGGGCTAGATACGCAGTATTTT. Its translation: CASSDSAGGLDTQYF.

This clonotype has at least ten counts. The chain is built from TRBV5-1 and TRBJ1-2; possibly TRBD1 for D (5 bases). The CDR3 is 14 amino acids. From germline, CDR1 is SGHRS and CDR2 YFSETQ. V lost 3 bases to trimming and J lost 7 bases, with 16 bases between them. CDR3 in DNA: TGCGCCAGCAGCTCCCGTTCGGGGGGTCGTGGCTACACCTTC. Translation: CASSSRSGGRGYTF.

The chain employs TRBV28 and TRBJ1-6; D not resolved. The CDR3 has 14 residues. Looked up from germline, CDR1 is MDHEN and CDR2 is SYDVKM. V was clipped by 7 bases and J by 9 bases, with 16 bases between them. The DNA of the CDR3 is TGTGCCAGCAATTCAGCTCCGTGGGGTTCACCCCTCCACTTT. Its protein is CASNSAPWGSPLHF.

This clonotype has a count of ten or more. The chain is built from TRBV20-1 and TRBJ1-1; D is uncertain. Germline loops: CDR1 DFQATT, CDR2 SNEGSKA (reference sequence). Trimming took 4 bases from V and 3 from J, leaving 12 bases between them. The CDR3 loop spans 13 amino acids. The DNA for the CDR3 is TGCAGTGCTAACCCCGGGCTTGACACTGAAGCTTTCTTT. Translated: CSANPGLDTEAFF.

The chain couples TRBV20-1 to TRBJ2-7; weak D call: TRBD1 (6 bases). This CDR3 region has 13 residues. In germline, CDR1 is DFQATT, CDR2 SNEGSKA (reference sequence). Trimming stripped 6 bases from V and 7 bases from J, with 19 bases between. In DNA form, the CDR3 reads TGCAGTGCCGAGGGGGAGTTAAGAAAAGAGCAGTACTTC. It specifies CSAEGELRKEQYF.

There are many counts of this clonotype. V gene TRBV5-1 combines with J gene TRBJ2-1; 12 bases line up with TRBD2. Unmatched junction bases numbered 4, after V lost 2 bases and J lost 7 bases. Germline V gene data show CDR1 as SGHRS and CDR2 as YFSETQ. This CDR3 is 15 amino acids long. Here the CDR3 DNA reads TGCGCCAGCAGCTTCCTAGCGGGGGGGCGTAATGAGCAGTTCTTC. Its protein product is CASSFLAGGRNEQFF.

This clonotype counts as medium-sized. The chain employs TRBV12-3 or TRBV12-4 and TRBJ1-5, with unresolved D. V lost 3 bases to trimming and J lost 4 bases, with 10 bases between them. The CDR3 has 14 residues. CDR3 coding DNA: TGTGCCAGCAGTTTCCGTGGCGGTAATCAGCCCCAGCATTTT. It specifies CASSFRGGNQPQHF.

The table lists this clonotype with many counts. The V gene is TRBV10-3, the J gene TRBJ2-1; 8 bases line up with TRBD2. J gave up 2 bases and V 6 bases, and 9 bases lay outside the gene matches. CDR1 is ENHRY, CDR2 SYGVKD, per germline. The length of the CDR3 is 16 residues. CDR3 protein: CAIRHQAGETYNEQFF. The CDR3 coding sequence is TGTGCCATCAGGCACCAAGCGGGGGAAACCTACAATGAGCAGTTCTTC.

This clonotype was observed a few times. The V gene is TRBV7-2, the J gene TRBJ2-1; D unclear. With 6 bases removed from V and 8 bases from J, the gap between germline ends came to 8 bases. Germline values: CDR1 SGHTA, CDR2 FQGNSA. The CDR3 length is 11 residues. The CDR3 bases are TGTGCCAGCAGATCAAAATATGAGCAGTTCTTC. Protein sequence: CASRSKYEQFF.

In its sample, this clonotype was seen many times. The chain carries TRBV20-1 and TRBJ2-7; D assignment may be TRBD1 or TRBD2 (5 bases each). Trimming removed 4 bases from V and 3 bases from J, with 13 bases in between. The CDR3 sequence is 13 residues long. Germline V gene sequence: CDR1 DFQATT, CDR2 SNEGSKA (reference sequence). CDR3 DNA sequence: TGCAGTGCTACCGGGACGGAATTCTACGAGCAGTACTTC. It specifies CSATGTEFYEQYF.

This clonotype was counted between two and nine times. The chain combines TRBV5-1 with TRBJ2-7; TRBD1 is a possible D gene (5 bases). The CDR3 runs to 15 residues. Trimming cost V 3 bases and J 2 bases, with 15 bases left between them. The V gene's germline CDR1 is SGHRS and CDR2 YFSETQ. The CDR3, as DNA: TGCGCCAGCAGCTCCCAAGGGGAAATTACCTACGAGCAGTACTTC. This sequence encodes CASSSQGEITYEQYF.

This clonotype was detected ten times or more. Here the CDR3 reads CASSFGRAQPQHF. CDR3 in DNA: TGTGCCAGCAGTTTCGGCAGGGCTCAGCCCCAGCATTTT. This chain connects TRBV12-3 or TRBV12-4 to TRBJ1-5, with D perhaps matching TRBD1 (5 bases). Trimming left V 3 bases short and J 6 bases short, with 9 bases between. The CDR3 is 13 residues long.

In its sample, this clonotype was seen a few times. The rearrangement joins TRBV9 to TRBJ2-3; 8 nucleotides match TRBD1. The CDR3 is 17 amino acids. Germline V CDR1 and CDR2: SGDLS, YYNGEE. The trim removed 3 bases at V and 0 bases at J, leaving 9 bases unmatched. The CDR3 reads CASSGSRQGFSTDTQYF. CDR3 DNA: TGTGCCAGCAGCGGGAGCCGACAGGGGTTTAGCACAGATACGCAGTATTTT.

Ten or more counts support this clonotype. This chain links TRBV5-1 with TRBJ2-3; D ambiguous. V was trimmed by 6 bases and J by 1 base, leaving 9 bases between them. CDR3 length: 13 amino acids. Looked up from germline, CDR1 is SGHRS and CDR2 is YFSETQ. CDR3: CASKFGGTDTQYF. The CDR3 region has the DNA TGCGCCAGCAAGTTTGGGGGCACAGATACGCAGTATTTT.

This clonotype was seen ten or more times. This chain connects TRBV5-6 to TRBJ1-4; D uncertain. The CDR3 has 14 residues. Trimming left V 0 bases short and J 7 bases short, with 10 bases between. Germline V lookup: CDR1 SGHDT, CDR2 YYEEEE. The CDR3 sequence is CASSLGSKGEKLFF. Here the CDR3 DNA reads TGTGCCAGCAGCTTGGGCAGCAAAGGTGAAAAACTGTTTTTT.

This clonotype was recorded many times. The chain combines TRBV3-1 with TRBJ1-2, with TRBD1 as a possible D gene (6 bases). The length of the CDR3 is 17 residues. Trimming left V 1 base short and J 5 bases short, with 20 bases between. Germline V gene data show CDR1 as LGHDT and CDR2 as YNNKEL (reference sequence). The CDR3 nucleotides read TGTGCCAGCAGCCAAGGAAACAGGGAGGAAGTTAAGTATGGCTACACCTTC. Its protein product is CASSQGNREEVKYGYTF.

This clonotype was seen only a few times. One end of the junction varies from germline; a read error may be responsible. The chain joins TRBV20-1 to TRBJ1-6; 7 bases agree with TRBD1. Germline V lookup: CDR1 DFQATT, CDR2 SNEGSKA (reference sequence). This CDR3 is 15 amino acids long. The CDR3 sequence is CSAIIRGLDNSPLNF. CDR3 coding DNA: TGCAGTGCTATTATCAGGGGGTTAGATAATTCACCCCTCAACTTT.